This TCR beta chain appears in the sequencing data of a study of blood T cell repertoires in COVID-19. As for the study in general: Acute and convalescent COVID-19 specimens originated in the United States, Italy and Spain. The cDNA or gDNA used as material had been derived from T cells, B-cell-depleted T cells, or PBMCs.

Authors' processing steps: Using reference gene primer amplification, nucleated cell counts were estimated. Assay: immunoSEQ multiplex PCR; the TCRdb copy retains only in-frame clones and omits some. The DNA gave D and trimming, while V, J and clone size come from that table. The sample includes 95,000 to 150,000 clones, around four fifths of them seen just once. Trimming cost V 3 bases and J 6 bases; bases outside gene matches: 1. Germline values: CDR1 SGHTA, CDR2 FQGNSA. The CDR3 totals 13 residues. This clonotype was sampled from a man at least 80 years old with active or convalescent COVID-19. Input material: peripheral blood. The chain couples TRBV7-2 to TRBJ1-2, with 10 positions matching TRBD1. This CDR3 is CASSFGTGDGYTF. The CDR3 DNA follows: TGTGCCAGCAGCTTCGGGACAGGGGATGGCTACACCTTC.